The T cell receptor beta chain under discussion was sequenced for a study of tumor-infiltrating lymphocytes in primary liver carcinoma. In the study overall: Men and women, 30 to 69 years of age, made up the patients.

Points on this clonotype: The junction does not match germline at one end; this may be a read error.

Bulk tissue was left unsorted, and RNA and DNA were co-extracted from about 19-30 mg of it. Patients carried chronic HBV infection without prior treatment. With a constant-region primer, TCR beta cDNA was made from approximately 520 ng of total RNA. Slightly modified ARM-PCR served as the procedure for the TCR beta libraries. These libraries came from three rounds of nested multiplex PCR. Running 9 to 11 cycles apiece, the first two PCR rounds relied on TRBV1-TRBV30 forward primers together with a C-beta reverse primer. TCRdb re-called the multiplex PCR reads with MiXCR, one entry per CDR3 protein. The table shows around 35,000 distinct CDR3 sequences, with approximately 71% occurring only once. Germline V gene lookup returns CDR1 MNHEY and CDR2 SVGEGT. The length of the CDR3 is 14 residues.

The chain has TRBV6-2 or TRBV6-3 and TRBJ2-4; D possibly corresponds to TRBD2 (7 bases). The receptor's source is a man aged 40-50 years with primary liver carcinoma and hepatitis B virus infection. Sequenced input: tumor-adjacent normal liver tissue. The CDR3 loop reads CASSRWGGENIEYF. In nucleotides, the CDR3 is TGTGCCAGCAGTCGCTGGGGGGGCGAAAACATTGAGTACTTC.